The rows below give T cell receptor beta chains drawn from one sample of a study of cytomegalovirus exposure and HLA in healthy donors. Only in-frame clones appear in the TCRdb table, and some are missing; sequencing was by immunoSEQ multiplex PCR. The sample carries roughly 100,000 clones, around 78% recorded once. The sequenced sample consisted of PBMCs. These receptors were taken from a man aged 35-49 years in good health and CMV-seronegative. Each CDR3 is given with its conserved first and last residue. Each record gives: D gene, V gene, J gene, clone size, CDR3 protein, CDR3 DNA. D genes are given only for firm matches. The size field is filled for only some rows; it gives once, few, many or a size class.

-,TRBV7-9,TRBJ1-3,-,CASSLARVSGNTIYF,TGTGCCAGCAGCTTAGCGCGGGTGTCTGGAAACACCATATATTTT
TRBD1,TRBV9,TRBJ2-7,-,CASNDRGTFDEQYF,TGTGCCAGCAACGACAGGGGGACATTCGACGAGCAGTACTTC
-,TRBV30,TRBJ1-5,-,CAWSEVQSQPQHF,TGTGCCTGGAGTGAAGTACAGAGTCAGCCCCAGCATTTT
TRBD1,TRBV29-1,TRBJ1-1,-,CSVEGGQHTEAFF,TGCAGCGTTGAGGGGGGACAGCACACTGAAGCTTTCTTT
TRBD1,TRBV5-5,TRBJ1-5,-,CASSRGQGDQPQHF,TGTGCCAGCAGCCGAGGACAGGGGGATCAGCCCCAGCATTTT
TRBD1,TRBV18,TRBJ2-2,-,CASSGQGHGELFF,TGTGCCAGCTCGGGACAGGGGCACGGGGAGCTGTTTTTT
TRBD2,TRBV9,TRBJ2-3,-,CASTTTGGLDTQYF,TGTGCCAGCACCACAACGGGGGGTCTAGATACGCAGTATTTT
TRBD1,TRBV2,TRBJ2-3,-,CASSGQGSRTDTQYF,TGTGCCAGCAGTGGACAGGGGTCCCGCACAGATACGCAGTATTTT
-,TRBV7-9,TRBJ2-7,-,CASRGGGAYEQYF,TGTGCCAGCAGGGGAGGGGGGGCATACGAGCAGTACTTC
-,TRBV19,TRBJ1-1,-,CASRGRGTFKNTEAFF,TGTGCCAGTCGAGGCAGGGGTACTTTCAAGAACACTGAAGCTTTCTTT
-,TRBV9,TRBJ1-1,-,CASNQGSDTEAFF,TGTGCCAGCAACCAGGGCAGTGACACTGAAGCTTTCTTT
-,TRBV19,TRBJ1-1,-,CASSIVGLVNTEAFF,TGTGCCAGTAGTATAGTGGGGCTTGTGAACACTGAAGCTTTCTTT
-,TRBV2,TRBJ1-4,-,CASSGGGVLFF,TGTGCCAGCAGTGGGGGGGGAGTACTGTTTTTT
-,TRBV5-1,TRBJ2-7,-,CASSSSTVYEQYF,TGCGCCAGCAGCTCCTCAACTGTCTACGAGCAGTACTTC
-,TRBV18,TRBJ2-5,-,CASSPWGGAEETQYF,TGTGCCAGCTCACCATGGGGGGGGGCCGAAGAGACCCAGTACTTC
TRBD1,TRBV25-1,TRBJ1-2,-,CASSAPPRTGVYGYTF,TGTGCCAGCAGTGCCCCGCCCCGGACAGGTGTTTATGGCTACACCTTC
-,TRBV10-3,TRBJ2-7,-,CAIQDSSYEQYF,TGTGCCATCCAAGACAGCTCCTACGAGCAGTACTTC
-,TRBV19,TRBJ1-2,-,CASSIGRTNYGYTF,TGTGCCAGTAGTATAGGCAGGACTAACTATGGCTACACCTTC
TRBD1,TRBV7-9,TRBJ1-1,-,CASRLDRVNTEAFF,TGTGCCAGCAGGCTGGACAGGGTGAACACTGAAGCTTTCTTT
TRBD2,TRBV2,TRBJ2-3,-,CASSITSGTDTQYF,TGTGCCAGCAGCATCACTAGCGGAACAGATACGCAGTATTTT
TRBD1,TRBV2,TRBJ1-1,-,CASTLDREDTEAFF,TGTGCCAGCACCCTGGACAGGGAGGACACTGAAGCTTTCTTT
TRBD1,TRBV28,TRBJ1-1,-,CASRLQGGDVKSTEAFF,TGTGCCAGCAGGCTTCAGGGGGGAGATGTAAAGAGCACTGAAGCTTTCTTT
TRBD2,TRBV7-3,TRBJ2-5,few,CASSAGVFEETQYF,TGTGCCAGCAGTGCGGGGGTTTTTGAAGAGACCCAGTACTTC